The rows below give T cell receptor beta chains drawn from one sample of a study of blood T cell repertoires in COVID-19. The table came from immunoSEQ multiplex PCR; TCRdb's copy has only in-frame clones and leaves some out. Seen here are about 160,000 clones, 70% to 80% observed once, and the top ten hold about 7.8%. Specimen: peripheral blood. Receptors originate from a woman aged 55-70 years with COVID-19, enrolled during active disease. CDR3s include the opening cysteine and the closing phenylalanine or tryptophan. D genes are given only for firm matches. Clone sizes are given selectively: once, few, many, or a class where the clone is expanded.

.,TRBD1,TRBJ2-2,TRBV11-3,CASSPQGAWGTGELFF,TGTGCCAGCAGCCCACAGGGGGCTTGGGGCACCGGGGAGCTGTTTTTT
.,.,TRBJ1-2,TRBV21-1,CANGQRGGYGYTF,TGTGCCAACGGGCAGAGGGGAGGGTATGGCTACACCTTC
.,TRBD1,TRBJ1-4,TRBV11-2,CASSLTGSNEKLFF,TGTGCCAGCAGCTTGACAGGGAGCAATGAAAAACTGTTTTTT
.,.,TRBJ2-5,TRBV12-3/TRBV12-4,CASSLVRKETQYF,TGTGCCAGCAGTTTAGTCAGAAAAGAGACCCAGTACTTC
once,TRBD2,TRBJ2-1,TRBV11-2,CASKGLAGGSGYNEQFF,TGTGCCAGCAAAGGACTAGCGGGGGGTTCAGGGTACAATGAGCAGTTCTTC
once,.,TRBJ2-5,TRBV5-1,CASSVTATQETQYF,TGCGCCAGCAGCGTGACAGCGACTCAAGAGACCCAGTACTTC
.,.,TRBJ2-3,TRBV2,CASSPWSRNTDTQYF,TGTGCCAGCAGCCCATGGAGCAGAAACACAGATACGCAGTATTTT
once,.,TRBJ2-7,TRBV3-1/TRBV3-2,CASSLNLRGSSYEQYF,TGTGCCAGCAGCCTCAACCTCAGGGGTTCCTCCTACGAGCAGTACTTC
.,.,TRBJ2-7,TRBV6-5,CASSSIHFMGPYEQYF,TGTGCCAGCAGTTCCATCCACTTTATGGGGCCATACGAGCAGTACTTC
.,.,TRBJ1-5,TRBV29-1,CSVGQGNQPQHF,TGCAGCGTTGGGCAGGGGAATCAGCCCCAGCATTTT
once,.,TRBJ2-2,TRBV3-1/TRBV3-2,CASSQDLTNTGELFF,TGTGCCAGCAGCCAAGATCTAACGAACACCGGGGAGCTGTTTTTT
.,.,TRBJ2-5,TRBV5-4,CASSQRETQYF,TGTGCCAGCAGCCAGCGGGAGACCCAGTACTTC
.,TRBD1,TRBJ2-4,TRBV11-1,CASSNDRGLAKNIQYF,TGTGCCAGCAGCAACGACAGGGGGCTAGCCAAAAACATTCAGTACTTC
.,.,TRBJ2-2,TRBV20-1,CSASQSNTGELFF,TGCAGTGCTAGTCAGTCGAACACCGGGGAGCTGTTTTTT
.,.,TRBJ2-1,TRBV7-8,CASSRGRWGFVRNEQFF,TGTGCCAGCAGTCGTGGGAGGTGGGGGTTCGTCAGGAATGAGCAGTTCTTC
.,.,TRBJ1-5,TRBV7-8,CASSLSRTLSNQPQHF,TGTGCCAGCAGCTTATCCAGGACACTAAGCAATCAGCCCCAGCATTTT
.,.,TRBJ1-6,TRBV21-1,CASSALTVNSPLHF,TGTGCCAGCAGCGCGCTCACAGTTAATTCACCCCTCCACTTT
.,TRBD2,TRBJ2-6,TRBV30,CAWRPTGLGTPGANVLTF,TGTGCCTGGAGGCCAACGGGACTAGGGACGCCTGGGGCCAACGTCCTGACTTTC
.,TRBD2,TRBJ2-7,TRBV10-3,CAISKLAGGAYEQYF,TGTGCCATCAGTAAACTAGCGGGAGGTGCCTACGAGCAGTACTTC